This T cell receptor beta chain was captured by sequencing in a study of T cell responses to AZD1222 COVID-19 vaccine. Germline V lookup: CDR1 SGHDT, CDR2 YYEEEE. With 5 bases clipped from V and 2 bases from J, the junction kept 4 bases outside the gene matches. The CDR3 runs to 14 residues. This table comes from immunoSEQ multiplex PCR, and its TCRdb copy is limited to in-frame clones, with some not included. Of 150,000 to 200,000 clones in the sample, 92% are singletons; the top ten hold 1% to 1.5%. Study-wide findings and caveats: Possibly, clonal diversity was underestimated; donors were largely white British and included more females. Only a handful of individuals given AZD1222 were seropositive at baseline.

About this clone: Antigen specificity is unknown.

Samples with a second dose at about 4 or about 12 weeks were pooled together. The chain recombines TRBV5-6 with TRBJ1-3, with 7 bases aligning to TRBD1. The sequence came from an adult who received the AZD1222 COVID-19 vaccine. Sequencing was performed on peripheral blood, taken 28 days after the second AZD1222 dose. The CDR3 protein is CASSHDRAGNTIYF. The CDR3 DNA sequence: TGTGCCAGCAGTCACGACAGGGCTGGAAACACCATATATTTT.